This section outlines one T cell receptor beta chain sequence together with its context. Taking its sample share into account, this clonotype is large (0.1 to 1%). Base qualities are not provided; no much larger clone lies one nucleotide away. From its cysteine to its phenylalanine, the CDR3 spans 15 amino acids. The retained sequence is limited to the CDR3, 45 bases, with the frame set at the first base. CDR1 and CDR2 (SGHTA, FQGNSA) derive from the germline V gene. V loses 0 bases at its end and J loses 2 bases; junction bases beyond the gene matches: 1. The data stem from a study of Japanese encephalitis immunity and Zika vaccine responses (dated by TCRdb to the early 2020s). For context, the study as a whole: Each included participant got alum-adjuvanted ZPIV three times, at weeks 0, 4 and 28, with every dose being 5.0 ug. One dose of YFV vaccine (YF-VAX) was administered before ZPIV to about a dozen participants, and several participants were flavivirus-naive. The stimulations used peptide pools from ZIKV structural proteins divided into flavivirus-conserved and non-conserved sets, or JEV or YFV peptides that matched the pre-vaccination. The study examined whether earlier vaccination against Japanese encephalitis virus (JEV) or yellow fever virus (YFV) influenced CD4 T cell responses to the Zika vaccine. The ZIKV peptides, 15-mers that overlapped by 11 residues, were chosen for containing NetMHCpan/NetMHCII-predicted epitopes with affinity below 50 nM. About a dozen participants were given two doses of JEV vaccine (IXIARO) 28 days apart, two to three months before the first ZPIV dose. For TCR sequencing, about six representative participants were selected from each pre-vaccination group, and samples were taken at week 0 (after pre-vaccination, before ZPIV) and at week 52. In addition, the TCR repertoires of a few flavivirus-naive individuals were analyzed at weeks 2, 6 and 52 after ZPIV vaccination began. What the research found in general, with its limitations: CD8 T cell responses to ZIKV peptide pools were of very low magnitude and seen in only a few individuals. The analysis was restricted to a subset of trial participants with three doses and adequate samples, and the entire vaccinated cohort was not analyzed. The samples grouped by participant and showed no similarity across individuals, which suggests that no public TCRs were detected. The individual peptides behind the cross-reactive responses were not identified because limits on sample size made peptide-pool deconvolution impossible. In JEV-pre-vaccinated donors, the repertoire richness of CD4 T cells responding to conserved ZIKV epitopes decreased significantly after ZPIV. Repertoire similarity across time-points and stimulations was higher in JEV-pre-vaccinated donors than in YFV-pre-vaccinated donors, indicating more clonotypes shared between ZIKV and JEV stimulation.

PBMCs were stained with CellTrace CFSE and grown for more than 5 days in RPMI containing around 7.3% human serum and peptide pools at around 1.1 ug/mL each. Unfixed proliferating CD4 T cells were sorted on a BD FACSAria as live CD56-CD19-CD16-CD3+CD4+ CFSE-low cells. Enrolled adults were healthy and seronegative for ZIKV, JEV, YFV, DENV and WNV by microneutralization screening. Samples were obtained from a phase 1, double-blinded, randomized, placebo-controlled trial of an alum-adjuvanted Zika purified-inactivated virus (ZPIV) vaccine. Peripheral blood mononuclear cells were isolated using a standard procedure and kept frozen in liquid nitrogen until needed. The library was generated by 5' RACE. TCRbeta libraries were pooled in proportion to their sorted cell numbers before sequencing. RNAzol RT was used to extract total RNA from the sorted cells, and cDNA was then synthesized using an oligo(dT) primer together with a template-switching oligo. The TCRbeta V-CDR3-J region was PCR-amplified with Kapa HiFi using a SMARTer oligo primer and a TCRbeta constant-region primer. Illumina adaptors and sample-specific index barcodes were added in a second PCR, with HighPrep bead cleanup and a Bioanalyzer check confirming a band of roughly 650 bp. The libraries were sequenced on an Illumina MiSeq using 2x151 bp paired-end reads. As for the authors' bioinformatics: Reads were demultiplexed with an in-house Java program, and MiXCR assigned TCRbeta annotations and counted clonotypes. To assess repertoire overlap, Morisita-Horn indices from the R package vegan were used, along with UPGMA clustering and Circos plots of recurring clonotypes. Shannon diversity and richness were normalized to the highest possible value given the input cell numbers, yielding values from 0 to 1. CDR3beta sequences were aligned using MUSCLE, distances were calculated using SeqinR, and multidimensional scaling was plotted in R. Using fastp trimming at Q25 and MiXCR clonotype assembly, TCRdb reanalyzed the public sequencing data and kept in-frame beta chains. Each CDR3 protein appears once, grouped with its most common genes and DNA. The V and J calls were not made by the authors but by TCRdb's processing. The sample data list some 350 distinct CDR3 sequences, and about 1.7% of these were observed just once. The top ten constitute less than 35% of the sample.

Specimen: antigen-activated CD4+ T cells from blood, cultured, collected during a Zika inactivated vaccine study. This sequence was found in an adult man who received an inactivated Zika virus vaccine. This chain is built from TRBV7-2 and TRBJ1-5; 7 junctional bases match TRBD1. The CDR3 region has the sequence CASSLAGGRNQPQHF. In nucleotides, the sequence is TGTGCCAGCAGCTTAGCAGGGGGCCGCAATCAGCCCCAGCATTTT.